This T cell receptor beta chain emerged from a study of T-cell reconstitution after alpha-beta-depleted transplantation in children. Construction of the TCRbeta library involved unique molecular identifiers. TCRdb re-called the PCR reads with MiXCR, one entry per CDR3 protein. This sample has tens of thousands of distinct CDR3 sequences; roughly 6.6% occur once, and the top ten carry 2.5%. This clonotype has just a few counts. CDR1 and CDR2 from the germline V gene are MNHNS and SASEGT. This CDR3 spans 16 amino acids. Unmatched junction bases numbered 10, after V lost 4 bases and J lost 3 bases. This sequence originates from a human donor who donated a stem cell graft to a child with acute lymphoblastic leukemia. Sequencing was performed on PBMCs from the stem cell graft donor, taken from the stem cell graft. The chain combines TRBV6-1 with TRBJ2-7; 9 bases line up with TRBD1. CDR3 bases: TGTGCCAGCAGTGGAATCCCGGGACAGGGCGTCTACGAGCAGTACTTC. Protein product: CASSGIPGQGVYEQYF.